The source of this T cell receptor beta chain is a study of T cells in Graves' hyperthyroidism and ophthalmopathy (dated by TCRdb to the late 2010s). Concerning the study at large: Peripheral blood was collected at initial diagnosis, before any treatment. TCR V-J signatures able to tell the groups apart were searched for in a discovery cohort of some 97 patients, of whom 43 had Graves' ophthalmopathy and around 58 had stable Graves' hyperthyroidism. Whether ophthalmopathy could be predicted prospectively was tested in an independent validation cohort made up of about 18 hyperthyroidism patients plus 17 patients who later progressed to ophthalmopathy. For training and testing, the roughly 93 patients in the discovery cohort were randomly divided in a 7:3 ratio. Thyroid tissue and blood T-cell repertoires from about 6 Graves' hyperthyroidism patients were also compared in the study. Following sampling, methimazole starting at 30 mg daily was given to hyperthyroidism patients, and high-dose intravenous methylprednisolone was given to ophthalmopathy patients. The paper describes TCR Vbeta CDR3 sequencing of 140 or so peripheral blood samples, made up of some 40 ophthalmopathy patients, approximately 73 hyperthyroidism patients and 17 progressor patients. Study-wide findings and limitations: Blood samples also contained most of the expanded thyroid clonotypes (frequency above 0.001), which suggests that blood repertoires may reflect thyroid immune responses. Sample size was not statistically predetermined, and investigators were not blinded to group allocation. In validation, the model predicted progression to ophthalmopathy with around 71% sensitivity and 72% to 85% specificity, a median of about 6 months before onset. A 13 V-J signature model separated ophthalmopathy from stable hyperthyroidism, with roughly 88% sensitivity and about 81% specificity in cross-validation and 80%/75% in testing.

V and J lose 3 bases and 6 bases, and a span of 9 bases separates them. According to the germline V gene, CDR1 reads MDHEN and CDR2 reads SYDVKM. There are 13 amino acids in the CDR3, from cysteine to phenylalanine inclusive. The sequence is cut down to CDR3 DNA, 39 bases in frame from base 1. Ophthalmopathy patients had moderately to severely active disease, with a Clinical Activity Score of 3 or more, a NOSPECS grade of 4 or more, and a disease duration of less than 3 months. Any patient with an uncontrolled infection, another autoimmune disease, pregnancy or lactation was excluded. Diagnoses were based on clinical symptoms, serum thyroxine and TRAb, thyroid ultrasound and orbital computed tomography. Ficoll-Paque density gradient centrifugation was used to isolate PBMCs from around 10 ml of fresh peripheral blood. Trizol reagent was used to extract total RNA, and RNA quality was then checked on an Agilent 2100 Bioanalyzer.

The TCR beta CDR3 regions were amplified from RNA transcripts. For the first round of RT-PCR on the TCR CDR3, the HTBI primer set was used together with the Qiagen OneStep RT-PCR kit. Libraries were constructed in a second round of multiplex PCR, after which size selection and purification were performed. The libraries were sequenced on an Illumina HiSeq2000 using paired-end 100 bp reads. The authors' analysis ran thus. SOAPnuke was used to process the raw data, with reads discarded if the reads contained adapters or uncalled bases, had a mean Phred below 15, or lacked an exact constant-primer or identifier match. High-quality paired reads were merged using COPE v1.2.5, and each unique nucleotide sequence was defined as a clonotype. MiTCR v1.1 was used to align clonotypes to the IMGT TRBV, TRBD and TRBJ reference segments. The analysis included only V-J combinations with a frequency above 0.0001, which together covered more than 99% of the repertoires. The TCS score was defined as F50 (clonal expansion) divided by E x V (chaos), with BLOSUM62-based TCRdist calculated between CDR3 peptides within each V-J. Welch's t-statistics and random forest reduced around 550 V-J features to 10 to 15, which were used in a naive Bayes classifier (R e1071). The public reads were reanalyzed by TCRdb: fastp trimming at Q25, MiXCR alignment, in-frame beta chains only. Each CDR3 protein appears once, grouped with its most common genes and DNA. The V and J calls come from TCRdb's annotation, not from the publication. The sample table holds a few hundred thousand distinct CDR3 sequences, of which approximately 17% were seen once. 40% of the sample is held by the ten biggest clonotypes.

This clonotype came up many times. Its antigen remains unidentified. No base-level quality is on record; no much larger clone is a single base apart. Sample: blood. The TCR sequence derives from a man aged 18 to 29 with Graves' ophthalmopathy. The rearranged segments are TRBV28 and TRBJ2-1; no confident D gene assignment can be made. The CDR3 protein is CASSFGRGNEQFF. Read as DNA, the sequence is TGTGCCAGCAGTTTCGGACGTGGCAATGAGCAGTTCTTC.